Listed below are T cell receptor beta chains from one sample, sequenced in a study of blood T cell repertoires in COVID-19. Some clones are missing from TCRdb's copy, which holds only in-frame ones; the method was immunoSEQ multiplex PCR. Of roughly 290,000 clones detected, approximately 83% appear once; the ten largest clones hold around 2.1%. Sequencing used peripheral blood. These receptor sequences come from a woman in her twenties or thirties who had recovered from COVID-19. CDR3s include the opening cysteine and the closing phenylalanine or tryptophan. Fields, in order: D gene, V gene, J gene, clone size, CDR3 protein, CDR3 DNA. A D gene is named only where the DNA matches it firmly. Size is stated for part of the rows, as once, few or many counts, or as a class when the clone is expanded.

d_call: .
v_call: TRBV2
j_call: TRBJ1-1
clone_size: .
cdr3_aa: CASSQDKNTEAFF
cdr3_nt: TGTGCCAGCAGTCAGGACAAGAACACTGAAGCTTTCTTT

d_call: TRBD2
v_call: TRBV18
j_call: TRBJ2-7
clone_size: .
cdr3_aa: CASSPPGLAGGINEQYF
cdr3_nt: TGTGCCAGCTCACCTCCGGGACTAGCGGGAGGCATCAACGAGCAGTACTTC

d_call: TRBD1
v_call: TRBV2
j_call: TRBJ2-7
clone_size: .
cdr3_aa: CASSWDSSYEQYF
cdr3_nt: TGTGCCAGCAGTTGGGACAGCTCCTACGAGCAGTACTTC

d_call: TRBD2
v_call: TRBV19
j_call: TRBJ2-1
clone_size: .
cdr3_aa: CASSIGAGVGNEQFF
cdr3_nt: TGTGCCAGTAGTATAGGGGCGGGAGTGGGGAATGAGCAGTTCTTC

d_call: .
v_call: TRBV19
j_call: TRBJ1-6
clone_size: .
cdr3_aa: CASSMAAYNSPLHF
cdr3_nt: TGTGCCAGTAGTATGGCGGCTTATAATTCACCCCTCCACTTT

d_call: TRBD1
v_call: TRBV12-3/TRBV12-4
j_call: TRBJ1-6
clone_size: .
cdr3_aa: CASNPNRGSPLHF
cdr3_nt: TGTGCCAGCAACCCAAACAGGGGTTCACCCCTCCACTTT

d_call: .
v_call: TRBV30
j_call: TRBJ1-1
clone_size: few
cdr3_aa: CAGKRANTEAFF
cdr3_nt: TGTGCCGGTAAACGAGCGAACACTGAAGCTTTCTTT

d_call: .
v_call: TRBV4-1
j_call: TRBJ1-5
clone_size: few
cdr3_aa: CASSQDGGGSTAQHF
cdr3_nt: TGCGCCAGCAGCCAAGATGGGGGGGGTTCTACAGCCCAGCATTTT

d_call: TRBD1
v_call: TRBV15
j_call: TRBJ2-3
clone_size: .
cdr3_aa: CATSVRQGSTDTQYF
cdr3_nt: TGTGCCACCAGCGTAAGACAGGGAAGCACAGATACGCAGTATTTT

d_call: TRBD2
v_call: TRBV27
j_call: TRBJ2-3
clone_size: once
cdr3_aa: CASSLVAGGVDTQYF
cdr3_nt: TGTGCCAGCAGTTTAGTGGCGGGGGGTGTAGATACGCAGTATTTT

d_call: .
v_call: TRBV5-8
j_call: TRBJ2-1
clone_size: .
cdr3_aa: CASSSVYNEQFF
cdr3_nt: TGTGCCAGCAGCTCTGTCTACAATGAGCAGTTCTTC

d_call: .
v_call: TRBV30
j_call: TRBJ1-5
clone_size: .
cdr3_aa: CAWSNGGGQPQHF
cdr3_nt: TGTGCCTGGAGCAACGGCGGGGGTCAGCCCCAGCATTTT

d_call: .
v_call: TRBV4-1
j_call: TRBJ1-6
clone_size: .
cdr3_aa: CASSQSGGGSPLHF
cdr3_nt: TGCGCCAGCAGCCAATCGGGGGGGGGCTCACCCCTCCACTTT

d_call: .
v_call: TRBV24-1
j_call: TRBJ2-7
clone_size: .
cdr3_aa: CATSGDRTYEQYF
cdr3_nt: TGTGCCACCAGTGGTGACAGAACCTACGAGCAGTACTTC

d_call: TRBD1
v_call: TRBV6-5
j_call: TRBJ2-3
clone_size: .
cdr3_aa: CASSRGQGTDTQYF
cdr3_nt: TGTGCCAGCAGCCGAGGACAGGGCACAGATACGCAGTATTTT

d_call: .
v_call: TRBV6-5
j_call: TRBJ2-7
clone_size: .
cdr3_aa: CASSPSLYEQYF
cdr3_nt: TGTGCCAGCAGTCCTTCCCTCTACGAGCAGTACTTC

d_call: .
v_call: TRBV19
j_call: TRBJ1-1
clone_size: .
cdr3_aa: CASSIVGGGTEAFF
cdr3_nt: TGTGCCAGTAGTATAGTCGGGGGGGGCACTGAAGCTTTCTTT

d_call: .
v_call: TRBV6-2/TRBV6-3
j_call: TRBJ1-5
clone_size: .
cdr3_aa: CASSPSGYSNQPQHF
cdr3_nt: TGTGCCAGCAGCCCGTCAGGTTATAGCAATCAGCCCCAGCATTTT

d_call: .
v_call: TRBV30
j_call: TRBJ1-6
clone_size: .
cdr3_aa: CAWSELTAYNSPLHF
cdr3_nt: TGTGCCTGGAGTGAGTTAACAGCCTATAATTCACCCCTCCACTTT

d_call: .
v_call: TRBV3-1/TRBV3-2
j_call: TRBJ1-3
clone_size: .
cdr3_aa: CASSQVLGQSSGNTIYF
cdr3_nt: TGTGCCAGCAGCCAAGTGCTGGGCCAGAGCTCTGGAAACACCATATATTTT

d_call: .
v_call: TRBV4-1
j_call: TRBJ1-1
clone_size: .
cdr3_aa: CASSQGRGAEAFF
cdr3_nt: TGCGCCAGCAGCCAAGGCAGGGGCGCTGAAGCTTTCTTT

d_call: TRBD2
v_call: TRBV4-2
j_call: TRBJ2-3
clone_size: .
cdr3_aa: CASSQEGGTSGTIDTQYF
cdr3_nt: TGTGCCAGCAGCCAAGAAGGAGGAACTAGCGGGACAATAGATACGCAGTATTTT

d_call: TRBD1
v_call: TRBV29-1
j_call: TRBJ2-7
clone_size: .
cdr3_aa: CSVGGDRGREQYF
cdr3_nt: TGCAGCGTTGGGGGGGACAGGGGGCGCGAGCAGTACTTC

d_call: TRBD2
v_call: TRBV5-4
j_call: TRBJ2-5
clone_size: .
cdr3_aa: CASSLEAGRVETQYF
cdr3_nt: TGTGCCAGCAGCTTGGAAGCGGGACGGGTAGAGACCCAGTACTTC

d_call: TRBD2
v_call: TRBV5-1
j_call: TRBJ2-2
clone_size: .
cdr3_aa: CASGRGGDTGELFF
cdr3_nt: TGCGCCAGCGGACGCGGGGGGGACACCGGGGAGCTGTTTTTT

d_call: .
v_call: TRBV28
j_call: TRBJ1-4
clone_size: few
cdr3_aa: CASSVQGSATNEKLFF
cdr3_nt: TGTGCCAGCAGTGTACAGGGATCTGCAACTAATGAAAAACTGTTTTTT

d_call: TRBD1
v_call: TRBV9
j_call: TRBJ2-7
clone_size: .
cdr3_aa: CASSPDRGYEQYF
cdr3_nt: TGTGCCAGCAGCCCTGACAGGGGCTACGAGCAGTACTTC

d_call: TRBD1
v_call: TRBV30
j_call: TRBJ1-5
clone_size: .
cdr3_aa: CAWGTGGNQPQHF
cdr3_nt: TGTGCCTGGGGGACAGGGGGCAATCAGCCCCAGCATTTT

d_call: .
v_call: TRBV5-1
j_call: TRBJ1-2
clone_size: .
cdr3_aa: CASSSLPANYGYTF
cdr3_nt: TGCGCCAGCAGCTCGTTGCCCGCGAACTATGGCTACACCTTC

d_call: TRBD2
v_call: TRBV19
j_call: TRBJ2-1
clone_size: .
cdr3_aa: CASSIATSGTYNEQFF
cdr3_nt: TGTGCCAGTAGTATAGCTACTAGCGGGACATACAATGAGCAGTTCTTC

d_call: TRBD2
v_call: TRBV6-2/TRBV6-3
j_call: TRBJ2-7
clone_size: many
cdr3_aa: CASSYSSGSYEQYF
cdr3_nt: TGTGCCAGCAGTTACTCTAGCGGGAGTTACGAGCAGTACTTC

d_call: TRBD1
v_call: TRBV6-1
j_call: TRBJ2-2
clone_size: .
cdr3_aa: CASSDDRGLSTGELFF
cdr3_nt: TGTGCCAGCAGTGACGACAGGGGGCTGAGCACCGGGGAGCTGTTTTTT

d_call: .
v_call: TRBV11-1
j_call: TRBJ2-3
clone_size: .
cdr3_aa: CASSLEGAGFTDTQYF
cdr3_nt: TGTGCCAGCAGCTTAGAAGGGGCTGGGTTCACAGATACGCAGTATTTT

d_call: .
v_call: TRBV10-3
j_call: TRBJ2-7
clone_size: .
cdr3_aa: CAISAREANEQYF
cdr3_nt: TGTGCCATCAGTGCTAGAGAGGCAAACGAGCAGTACTTC

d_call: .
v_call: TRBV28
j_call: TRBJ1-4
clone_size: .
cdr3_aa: CASSFRPFGGNEKLFF
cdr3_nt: TGTGCCAGCAGTTTCCGACCATTCGGAGGGAATGAAAAACTGTTTTTT

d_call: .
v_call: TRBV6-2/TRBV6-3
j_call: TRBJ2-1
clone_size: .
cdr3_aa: CASSYLKLDEQFF
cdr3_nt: TGTGCCAGCAGTTACCTCAAGCTCGATGAGCAGTTCTTC

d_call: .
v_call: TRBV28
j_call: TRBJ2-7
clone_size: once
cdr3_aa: CASSLYPGEQYF
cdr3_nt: TGTGCCAGCAGTTTATATCCGGGAGAGCAGTACTTC

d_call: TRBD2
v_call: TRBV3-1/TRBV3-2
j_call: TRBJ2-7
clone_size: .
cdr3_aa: CASSQAPGTSGSYEQYF
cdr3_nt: TGTGCCAGCAGCCAAGCGCCCGGGACTAGCGGGAGCTACGAGCAGTACTTC

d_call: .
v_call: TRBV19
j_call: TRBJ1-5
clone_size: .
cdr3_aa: CASTPVAGGNQPQHF
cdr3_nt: TGTGCCAGTACCCCGGTGGCAGGGGGCAATCAGCCCCAGCATTTT

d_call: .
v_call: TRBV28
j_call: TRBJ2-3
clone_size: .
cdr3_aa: CASSLRRTRRSDTQYF
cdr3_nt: TGTGCCAGCAGTTTAAGGAGGACGAGGAGATCAGATACGCAGTATTTT

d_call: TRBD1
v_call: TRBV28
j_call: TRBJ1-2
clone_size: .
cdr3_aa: CASRHDRAYGYTF
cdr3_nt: TGTGCCAGCAGGCATGACAGGGCCTATGGCTACACCTTC

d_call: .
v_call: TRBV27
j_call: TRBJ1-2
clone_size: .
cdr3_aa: CASSHQGYYGYTF
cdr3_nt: TGTGCCAGCAGTCATCAGGGTTACTATGGCTACACCTTC

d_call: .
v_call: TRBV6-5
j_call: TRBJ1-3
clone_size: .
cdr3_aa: CASSMTQEGGNTIYF
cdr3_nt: TGTGCCAGCAGTATGACTCAGGAGGGCGGAAACACCATATATTTT

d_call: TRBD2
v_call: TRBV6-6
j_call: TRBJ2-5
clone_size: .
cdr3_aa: CSSGQETQYF
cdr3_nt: TGTTCTAGCGGGCAAGAGACCCAGTACTTC

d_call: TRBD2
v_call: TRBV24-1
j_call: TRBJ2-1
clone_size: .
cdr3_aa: CATSDRGGLASEQFF
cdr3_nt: TGTGCCACCAGTGACCGAGGGGGACTAGCTAGTGAGCAGTTCTTC

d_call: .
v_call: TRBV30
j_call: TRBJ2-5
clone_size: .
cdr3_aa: CAWSGGPPTETQYF
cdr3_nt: TGTGCCTGGAGTGGGGGGCCTCCTACGGAGACCCAGTACTTC

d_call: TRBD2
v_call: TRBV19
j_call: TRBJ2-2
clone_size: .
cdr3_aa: CASSQTSGIANTGELFF
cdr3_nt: TGTGCCAGTAGTCAGACTAGCGGGATCGCGAACACCGGGGAGCTGTTTTTT

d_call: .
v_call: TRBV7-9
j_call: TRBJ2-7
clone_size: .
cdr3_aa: CASSLEAGIDEQYF
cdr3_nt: TGTGCCAGCAGCTTAGAGGCAGGGATCGACGAGCAGTACTTC

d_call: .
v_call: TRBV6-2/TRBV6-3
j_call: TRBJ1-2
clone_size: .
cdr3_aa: CASTPRGIGYTF
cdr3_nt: TGTGCCAGCACCCCGCGGGGAATTGGCTACACCTTC

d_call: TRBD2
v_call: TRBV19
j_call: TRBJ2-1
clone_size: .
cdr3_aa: CASRNLAGANEQFF
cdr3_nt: TGTGCCAGTAGGAATTTAGCGGGGGCAAATGAGCAGTTCTTC

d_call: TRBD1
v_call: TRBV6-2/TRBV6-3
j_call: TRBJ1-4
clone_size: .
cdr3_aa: CASSQQGLEKLFF
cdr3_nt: TGTGCCAGCAGCCAACAGGGGCTCGAAAAACTGTTTTTT

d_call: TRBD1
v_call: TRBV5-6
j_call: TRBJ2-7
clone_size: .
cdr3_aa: CASSRTGLYEQYF
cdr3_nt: TGTGCCAGCAGCCGGACAGGGCTCTACGAGCAGTACTTC

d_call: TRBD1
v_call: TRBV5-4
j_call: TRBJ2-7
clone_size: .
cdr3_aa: CASSLRQGPYEQYF
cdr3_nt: TGTGCCAGCAGCTTGAGACAGGGGCCTTACGAGCAGTACTTC

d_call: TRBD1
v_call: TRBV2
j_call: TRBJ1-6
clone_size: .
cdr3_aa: CASRPTGTDNSPLHF
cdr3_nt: TGTGCCAGCAGACCGACAGGGACGGATAATTCACCCCTCCACTTT

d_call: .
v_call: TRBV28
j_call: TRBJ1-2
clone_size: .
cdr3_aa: CASSTNGGIDGYTF
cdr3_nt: TGTGCCAGCAGTACCAATGGGGGGATCGATGGCTACACCTTC

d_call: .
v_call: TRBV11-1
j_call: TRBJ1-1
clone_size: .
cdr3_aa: CASTGRRNTEAFF
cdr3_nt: TGTGCCAGCACCGGGAGGCGTAACACTGAAGCTTTCTTT